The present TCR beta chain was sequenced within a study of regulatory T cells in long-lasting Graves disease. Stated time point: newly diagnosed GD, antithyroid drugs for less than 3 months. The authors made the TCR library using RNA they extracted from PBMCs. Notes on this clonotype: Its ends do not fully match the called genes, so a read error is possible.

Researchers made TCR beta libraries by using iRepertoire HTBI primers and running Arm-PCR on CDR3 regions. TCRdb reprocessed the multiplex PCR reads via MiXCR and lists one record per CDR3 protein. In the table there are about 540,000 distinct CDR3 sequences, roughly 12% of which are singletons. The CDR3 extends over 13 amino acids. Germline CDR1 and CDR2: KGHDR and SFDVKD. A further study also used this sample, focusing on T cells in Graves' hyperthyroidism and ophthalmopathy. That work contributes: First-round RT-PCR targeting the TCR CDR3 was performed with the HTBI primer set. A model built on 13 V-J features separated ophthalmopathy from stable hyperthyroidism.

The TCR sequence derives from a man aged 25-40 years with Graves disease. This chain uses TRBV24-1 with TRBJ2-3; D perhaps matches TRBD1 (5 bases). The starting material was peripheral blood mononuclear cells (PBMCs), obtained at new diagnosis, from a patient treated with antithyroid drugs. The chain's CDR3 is CATKNPETDAQYF. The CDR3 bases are TGTGCCACCAAGAATCCGGAGACAGATGCGCAGTATTTT.